This TCR beta chain was found in a study of immune evolution from preneoplasia to lung adenocarcinoma (dated by TCRdb to the early 2020s). Regarding the research as a whole: No AAH lesions showed HLA loss of heterozygosity, compared with 6% to 7.5% of AIS, 15% of MIA and 30% to 35% of ADC lesions. The study used immune gene expression, TCR sequencing and multiplex immunofluorescence to profile the immune contexture of lung adenocarcinoma precursors and invasive adenocarcinoma. A total of 45 to 55 patients contributed TCR sequencing data. Resected precursor lesions (AAH, AIS, MIA) and invasive adenocarcinomas were compared with paired morphologically normal lung tissue. Class I HLA alleles were inferred from exome data with POLYSOLVER, and allele-specific HLA loss was detected with LOHHLA. The overall cohort was made up of more than 40 patients with pulmonary nodules who had surgical resection. The immune data were integrated with whole exome sequencing and methylation data obtained from the same cohort of nodules. The study reported that 85 to 130 samples were used for TCR sequencing. The sample size was set by how many specimens were available, not by a prior power calculation.

The CDR3 holds 13 amino acids from the cysteine to the phenylalanine. Only the CDR3 part of the read is kept: 39 bases, read in frame from the first base. The V end gives up 5 bases and the J end 8 bases, leaving 5 bases in the junction not matched to a gene. CDR1 and CDR2 were assigned from the germline V gene as MNHEY and SVGAGI. Between 2014 and 2017, the patients underwent resection in either Japan or China. Histologic diagnosis of each case was confirmed independently by two lung cancer pathologists on H&E slides. For nucleic acid extraction, premalignant or tumor cells were enriched by macro-dissection following pathologic assessment. FFPE tissue was used for DNA isolation with the AllPrep DNA/RNA FFPE Kit. TCR beta CDR3 regions were sequenced from DNA using the immunoSEQ hsTCRbeta Kit. From the authors' description of their analysis: TCR sequencing data were analysed with the ImmunoSEQ Analyzer. T cell clonality was calculated on productive rearrangements as 1 minus Pielou's evenness. T cell diversity was measured with the inverse Simpson index on productive templates. T cell density was expressed as TCR beta template counts normalized to usable DNA, with usable DNA estimated by amplifying and sequencing housekeeping genes. Two-sided Kruskal-Wallis tests were used to compare TCR metrics between histologic stages. What TCRdb holds here is the immuneACCESS table cut down to in-frame rearrangements. Part of the clones is not present; checked against another copy, under half of the missing clones reflect an unresolved V gene, and the others are unexplained. The V and J calls and clone size come from that table; D and trimming were worked out from the DNA. This sample gives thousands of clones in total; over 80% of them show up just once. The ten top clones hold around 8% of the sample.

Overall study results and their limits: Normal lung had the highest top T cell clone frequencies, and these frequencies appeared to fall progressively from AAH through AIS, MIA and invasive adenocarcinoma. The findings reflected association rather than direct causation, and larger cohorts with long-term follow-up and longitudinal biopsies were considered necessary. Normal lung showed the highest clonality, whereas later-stage lesions appeared to have higher T cell density and diversity but lower clonality. All patients were from Japan and China, so applicability to Western populations was uncertain. KRAS-mutant nodules showed the highest T cell clonality compared with EGFR-mutant or double wild-type lesions.

In the case of this clone: What antigen it recognizes has not been identified. It has no much larger one-base neighbor in the sample; base qualities were not kept.

This chain joins TRBV6-5 to TRBJ2-2, with 7 bases matching TRBD1. The source material was FFPE minimally invasive lung adenocarcinoma tissue. Reading the label with the study, this specimen's cell subset or site is: micro-invasive lung adenocarcinoma (MIA). The TCR originated in a donor older than 65 with lung adenocarcinoma. The CDR3 has the sequence CASSRTGGGELFF. Read as DNA, the sequence is TGTGCCAGCAGTAGGACAGGCGGGGGGGAGCTGTTTTTT.